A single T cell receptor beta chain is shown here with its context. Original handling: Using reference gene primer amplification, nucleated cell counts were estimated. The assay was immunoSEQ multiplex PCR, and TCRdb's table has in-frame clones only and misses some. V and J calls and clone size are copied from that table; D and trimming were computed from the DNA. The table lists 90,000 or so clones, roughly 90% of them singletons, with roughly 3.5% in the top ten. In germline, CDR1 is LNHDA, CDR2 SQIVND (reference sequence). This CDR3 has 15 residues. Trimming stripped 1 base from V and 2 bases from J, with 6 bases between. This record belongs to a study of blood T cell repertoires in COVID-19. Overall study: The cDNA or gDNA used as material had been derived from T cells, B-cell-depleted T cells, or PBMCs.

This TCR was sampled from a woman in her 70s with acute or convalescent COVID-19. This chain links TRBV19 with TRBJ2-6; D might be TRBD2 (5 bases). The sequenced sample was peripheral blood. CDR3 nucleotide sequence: TGTGCCAGTAGTATAGGAGGGCCTGGGGCCAACGTCCTGACTTTC. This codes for CASSIGGPGANVLTF.